This TCR beta chain was sequenced during a study of blood T cell repertoires in COVID-19. The wider study: Samples came from the United States, Italy and Spain, spanning acute and convalescent COVID-19. T cells, B-cell-depleted T cells, or PBMCs provided the cDNA or gDNA that served as material.

This CDR3 is built from 13 residues. Germline V gives CDR1 MDHEN, CDR2 SYDVKM. The V gene lost 3 bases and the J gene lost 7 bases, with 10 bases spanning the gap. As handled by the study authors: Amplification of reference gene primers provided the estimated nucleated cell counts. Here immunoSEQ multiplex PCR was the method, and the copy in TCRdb shows in-frame clones only, minus some. V, J and clone size derive from that table, while D and trimming were established from the DNA sequence. Among 140,000 to 150,000 clones listed, approximately 80% were seen once. Sequencing input: peripheral blood. This chain uses TRBV28 with TRBJ1-5, with a tentative D call TRBD1 (6 bases). The receptor was isolated from a human donor in a cohort sampled during active COVID-19. The CDR3: CASSLRGLQPQHF. The CDR3 DNA is TGTGCCAGCAGTTTGCGGGGGCTCCAGCCCCAGCATTTT.